The sequence of this T cell receptor (beta chain) was determined in a study of blood T cell repertoires in COVID-19. Study background: Both acute and convalescent COVID-19 samples were obtained from the United States, Italy and Spain. Sample material is recorded as cDNA or gDNA derived from T cells, B-cell-depleted T cells, or PBMCs.

Study processing details: Estimates of nucleated cell counts were drawn from the amplification of reference gene primers. The protocol was immunoSEQ multiplex PCR, while the TCRdb copy is restricted to in-frame clones and leaves out a portion. V and J calls and clone size come straight from that table; D and trimming were deduced from the DNA. The table has 110,000 to 150,000 clones, more than 60% seen once. Sequenced input: peripheral blood. The receptor comes from an older woman with acute or convalescent COVID-19.

DNA of the CDR3: TGTGCCAGCAGCTTAGGGAGCGCCTACAATGAGCAGTTCTTC. Translated: CASSLGSAYNEQFF. The chain is built from TRBV11-3 and TRBJ2-1; D remains ambiguous. Trimming pared 1 base from V and 2 bases from J, leaving 6 bases between. The CDR3 spans 14 residues. Germline V gene data show CDR1 as SGHNT and CDR2 as YENEEA.